This TCR beta chain is drawn from a study of human versus mouse CDR3 diversity and MHC coevolution. Assay: immunoSEQ multiplex PCR; the TCRdb copy retains only in-frame clones and omits some. This sample has more than 55,000 clones; around 94% occur once, and the top ten carry approximately 20%. Naive CD4 T cells were sorted as CD45RO-negative, CD62L-positive. The receptor was derived from a person aged 55 to 69 in good health. The sequencing input was naive CD4+ T cells from blood. Subset reported: CD45RO-negative CD62L-positive naive CD4 T cells.

The CDR3: CASSGLASEQYF. The CDR3 nucleotides read TGTGCCAGCTCCGGACTAGCCAGCGAGCAGTACTTC. The V and J genes are TRBV27 and TRBJ2-7; TRBD2 matches 8 bases. This CDR3 has 12 amino acids. Per the germline V gene, CDR1 is MNHEY and CDR2 is SMNVEV (reference sequence). Unmatched junction bases numbered 6, after V lost 8 bases and J lost 6 bases.